This T cell receptor (beta chain) was sequenced in a study of OX40 agonist ivuxolimab in advanced cancers. Overall study context: In this trial design, patients received ivuxolimab intravenously at 0.01 to 10 mg/kg every 2 weeks. A male proportion of approximately 80% was recorded, with mean age about 60 years and range about 20 to 90. Findings and limits, study-wide: Clonal expansion from baseline to week 6 occurred in both CD4+ and CD8+ T cells.

V gave up 2 bases and J gave up 7 bases, with 8 bases separating them. Germline assignment: CDR1 GTSNPN and CDR2 SVGIG (reference sequence). The CDR3 is 11 residues long. Remarks on this clone: Antigen: not known.

TCRdb keeps only in-frame clones here, not all; method: immunoSEQ multiplex PCR. This table holds tens of thousands of clones, about four fifths found once. The specimen was CD4+ or CD8+ T cells sorted from blood, collected in a trial of the OX40 agonist ivuxolimab. The sequence came from an adult with an advanced solid tumor such as melanoma, head and neck, liver or kidney cancer. The V call is TRBV30, the J call TRBJ1-2; no definite D call. The CDR3 nucleotides read TGTGCCTGGAGTCTAGAAACTGGCTACACCTTC. Its protein is CAWSLETGYTF.